Reported below is one T cell receptor beta chain. These data originate in a study of CD8+ T cells in alopecia areata. Lesional scalp punch biopsies and peripheral blood were collected from alopecia areata patients. RNA extraction was followed by reverse transcription into cDNA, which acted as the sequencing template. Assay: immunoSEQ multiplex PCR; the TCRdb copy retains only in-frame clones and omits some. The profile shows 100,000 to 150,000 clones, about 57% of them singletons. The trim removed 6 bases at V and 5 bases at J, leaving 13 bases unmatched. CDR3 length: 16 amino acids. Germline V gene sequence: CDR1 SGHVS, CDR2 FNYEAQ.

Sequenced material: CD4+ T cells sorted from blood, taken at week 0. The rearrangement links TRBV7-6 to TRBJ1-1, with 9 bases aligning to TRBD1. The receptor was derived from a human donor with alopecia areata. The CDR3 here is CASSFMGQGRDTEAFF. The CDR3 DNA is TGTGCCAGCAGTTTTATGGGACAGGGAAGGGATACTGAAGCTTTCTTT.